This TCR beta chain was recorded in a study of cytomegalovirus exposure and HLA in healthy donors. Germline CDR1 SGHVS, CDR2 FNYEAQ. Trimming took 1 base from V and 6 from J, leaving 8 bases between them. CDR3 length: 13 residues. PCR primers comprised 60 Vbeta and 13 Jbeta primers. TCRdb's table, derived via immunoSEQ multiplex PCR, lists solely in-frame clones and lacks some. This table holds some 120,000 clones, about 10% found once. The sequenced sample was PBMCs. The rearrangement joins TRBV7-6 to TRBJ2-3; D unresolved. The sequence derives from a woman younger than 30 in good health and CMV-seropositive. CDR3 sequence (DNA): TGTGCCAGCAGCTTAGATTCCGGGGATACGCAGTATTTT. It encodes CASSLDSGDTQYF.